Following are 3 T cell receptor beta chains from one sample sequenced in a study of cytomegalovirus exposure and HLA in healthy donors (dated by TCRdb to about 2017). Library prep was done by the immunoSEQ multiplex PCR assay. A mixture of 60 forward primers for TCR Vbeta segments and 13 reverse primers for TCR Jbeta segments was used in the multiplex PCR. TCRdb took over this immuneACCESS table, retaining in-frame rearrangements with V and J assigned. Such tables are incomplete; in checked studies, under half of the missing clones stem from an unresolved V gene, and the remainder is unexplained. Across this sample there are about 220,000 clones, with 82% seen only once. The ten top clones hold 5.5% to 7.5% of the sample. Source material: PBMCs. Receptors were obtained from a man aged 35 to 55 in good health and CMV-seropositive.

V and J are TRBV10-1 and TRBJ2-3, with 9 bases lining up with TRBD2. Per germline, CDR1 WNHNN and CDR2 SYGVQD (reference sequence). The CDR3 contains 15 residues. J was trimmed by 3 bases and V by 6 bases; bases with no gene match: 7. The CDR3 is CASRASSGRTDTQYF. For the CDR3, the DNA is TGCGCCAGCAGGGCTAGTAGCGGGAGAACAGATACGCAGTATTTT.

This clone was detected only a few times. This sequence joins TRBV4-2 and TRBJ2-7; 7 bases line up with TRBD2. This CDR3 comprises 15 residues. From germline, CDR1 is LGHNA and CDR2 YNFKEQ. Losses at the gene ends were 5 bases for V and 2 bases for J; bases not matched to a gene: 9. The CDR3 DNA reads as TGTGCCAGCAGCGTAGGTGGGGACTACACCTACGAGCAGTACTTC. This encodes CASSVGGDYTYEQYF.

The rearrangement joins TRBV5-1 to TRBJ1-5, with 9 bases lining up with TRBD1. The CDR3 is made up of 14 amino acids. Germline V gene lookup returns CDR1 SGHRS and CDR2 YFSETQ. The ends lost 3 bases at V and 4 bases at J; junction bases unmatched: 2. In DNA, the CDR3 is TGCGCCAGCAGCTCCGGACAGGGGAATCAGCCCCAGCATTTT. Amino acid sequence: CASSSGQGNQPQHF.